This TCR beta chain is drawn from a study of cytomegalovirus exposure and HLA in healthy donors. The PCR made use of 60 Vbeta and 13 Jbeta primers. The protocol was immunoSEQ multiplex PCR, while the TCRdb copy is restricted to in-frame clones and leaves out a portion. The data show more than 90,000 clones, 65% to 75% seen once. Study findings and constraints: Most CMV-associated TCR beta chains appeared HLA-restricted in a later analysis.

This clone was seen only once. Its antigen is as yet unknown. Regarding donors, all were healthy bone marrow donors. The CDR3 is made up of 14 amino acids. Germline CDR1 and CDR2: SNHLY and FYNNEI. Between the trimmed V and J ends, which lost 7 bases and 10 bases, there was a span of 17 bases. This receptor was taken from a young man in good health and CMV-seropositive. Sequenced input: PBMCs. The chain couples TRBV2 to TRBJ1-6, with TRBD1 as a possible D gene (5 bases). The DNA of the CDR3 is TGTGCCAGCAATCGACAGACCCCAGACTCACCCCTCCACTTT. Translation: CASNRQTPDSPLHF.